This T cell receptor beta chain stems from a study of a mutant IDH1 vaccine in newly diagnosed glioma. Study as a whole: Earlier therapy was either radiotherapy, temozolomide, or both, and most got both. The V12 visit happened in week 35, and the V13 visit happened in week 47.

Notes on this clone: Its target is not known.

The CDR3 contains 14 residues. The germline gives CDR1 MNHEY, CDR2 SMNVEV (reference sequence). V gave up 2 bases and J gave up 7 bases, with 14 bases separating them. Here immunoSEQ multiplex PCR was the method, and the copy in TCRdb shows in-frame clones only, minus some. The repertoire holds approximately 50,000 clones, with approximately 90% as singletons. The time point is: week 35, safety follow-up. Mutant IDH1 20-mer peptide, at 300 ug, made up each vaccine dose, with topical imiquimod. Notes on the study in general: Overall, about 92% of patients had vaccine-induced immune responses.

This rearrangement joins TRBV27 to TRBJ1-2, with D unresolved. The sample here was PBMCs, taken from a glioma patient whose treatment included an IDH1 peptide vaccine. The sequence was collected from a woman in her thirties or forties with glioma. CDR3 sequence (DNA): TGTGCCAGCAGTTTAACCCTCGGTGGAGCTGGCTACACCTTC. Translation: CASSLTLGGAGYTF.